These 12 T cell receptor beta chains were sequenced from one sample in a study of T-cell reconstitution after alpha-beta-depleted transplantation in children. Preparation of the TCRbeta library was carried out with unique molecular identifiers. TCRdb re-analysed the PCR reads in MiXCR, keeping a single row per CDR3 protein. The table includes 440,000 or so distinct CDR3 sequences, around two fifths detected once. The source material was PBMCs, sampled before TCRalphabeta/CD19-depleted stem cell transplant. The receptors stem from a girl aged 2 to 9 with aplastic anemia, due to receive a stem cell transplant.

This clonotype occurred a few times. The chain is built from TRBV4-1 and TRBJ2-6; D not resolved. The CDR3 has 14 amino acids. The V gene lost 4 bases and the J gene lost 4 bases, with 8 bases spanning the gap. Germline CDR1 and CDR2: MGHRA and YSYEKL. This CDR3 is CASSLSEGANVLTF. The CDR3 DNA reads as TGCGCCAGCAGCCTTTCGGAAGGGGCCAACGTCCTGACTTTC.

The chain joins TRBV20-1 to TRBJ2-7; 12 bases are a match to TRBD2. The CDR3 has 15 residues. Unmatched junction bases numbered 6, after V lost 6 bases and J lost 0 bases. The germline CDR1 and CDR2 sequences are DFQATT and SNEGSKA (reference sequence). The CDR3 here is CSAASGLAGSYEQYF. The CDR3 coding sequence is TGCAGTGCGGCCTCGGGACTAGCGGGCTCCTACGAGCAGTACTTC.

This rearrangement joins TRBV15 to TRBJ1-5; D gene uncertain. There are 15 residues in the CDR3. Germline V gene lookup returns CDR1 LNHNV and CDR2 YYDKDF (reference sequence). With 1 base removed from V and 5 bases from J, the gap between germline ends came to 12 bases. The CDR3 DNA reads TGTGCCACCAGCAGAGGGGAAGGGTCCCATCAGCCCCAGCATTTT. Amino acid sequence: CATSRGEGSHQPQHF.

This clonotype was seen repeatedly, ten times or more. This chain uses TRBV6-5 with TRBJ2-1; TRBD1 aligns across 8 bases. The CDR3 covers 13 residues. Trimming removed 4 bases from V and 7 bases from J; junction bases left unmatched: 3. Per germline, CDR1 MNHEY and CDR2 SVGAGI. CDR3 bases: TGTGCCAGCAGTTCCTACAGGGGGAATGAGCAGTTCTTC. Translation gives CASSSYRGNEQFF.

This clonotype was seen ten or more times. This chain joins TRBV27 and TRBJ1-4; D gene unclear. Trimming took 0 bases from V and 7 from J, leaving 12 bases between them. Per germline, CDR1 MNHEY and CDR2 SMNVEV (reference sequence). The CDR3 contains 15 residues. Written as DNA, the CDR3 is TGTGCCAGCAGTTTATCCATCGGAGGGTTTGAAAAACTGTTTTTT. Amino acids: CASSLSIGGFEKLFF. Variable domain in full (rest from reference TRBV27 and TRBJ1-4): EAQVTQNPRYLITVTGKKLTVTCSQNMNHEYMSWYRQDPGLGLRQIYYSMNVEVTDKGDVPEGYKVSRKEKRNFPLILESPSPNQTSLYFCASSLSIGGFEKLFFGSGTQLSVL.

This clonotype was seen a few times. This chain joins TRBV15 and TRBJ2-3; D is uncertain. The CDR3 is made up of 14 amino acids. CDR1 and CDR2 (germline): LNHNV, YYDKDF (reference sequence). V was clipped by 0 bases and J by 7 bases, with 11 bases between them. The CDR3 DNA sequence: TGTGCCACCAGCAGAGAAAGGGAAGGCAATACGCAGTATTTT. Translating it yields CATSREREGNTQYF. The full variable domain, completed using reference TRBV15 and TRBJ2-3, is DAMVIQNPRYQVTQFGKPVTLSCSQTLNHNVMYWYQQKSSQAPKLLFHYYDKDFNNEADTPDNFQSRRPNTSFCFLDIRSPGLGDTAMYLCATSREREGNTQYFGPGTRLTVL.

This clonotype came up a few times. This rearrangement joins TRBV19 to TRBJ1-4; a possible D gene is TRBD1 (5 bases). Germline CDR1 and CDR2: LNHDA and SQIVND (reference sequence). Trimming took off 6 bases at V and 8 bases at J, with 19 bases between the two ends. This CDR3 comprises 15 residues. CDR3 nucleotides: TGTGCCAGTAGCCACTTACAGGTTATGGGCGAAAAACTGTTTTTT. Its protein is CASSHLQVMGEKLFF.

This clonotype was counted ten times or more. The rearrangement joins TRBV4-1 to TRBJ1-4; D may be TRBD1 (5 bases). This CDR3 is 16 amino acids long. Germline V gene sequence: CDR1 MGHRA, CDR2 YSYEKL. Trimming shortened V by 0 bases and J by 6 bases, and 14 bases separated the two germline ends. The CDR3 coding sequence is TGCGCCAGCAGCCAAGACTGGGGGAGAGAATATGAAAAACTGTTTTTT. It encodes CASSQDWGREYEKLFF.

CDR3 region: CASSGSVSYNEQFF. The DNA for the CDR3 is TGTGCCAGCAGTGGAAGTGTCTCCTACAATGAGCAGTTCTTC. The chain carries TRBV2 and TRBJ2-1; no clear D gene. Trimming left V 4 bases short and J 0 bases short, with 7 bases between. Germline CDR1 and CDR2: SNHLY and FYNNEI. The CDR3 is 14 amino acids. The whole variable domain, remainder taken from reference TRBV2 and TRBJ2-1, is EPEVTQTPSHQVTQMGQEVILRCVPISNHLYFYWYRQILGQKVEFLVSFYNNEISEKSEIFDDQFSVERPDGSNFTLKIRSTKLEDSAMYFCASSGSVSYNEQFFGPGTRLTVL.

This chain uses TRBV20-1 with TRBJ2-3; 8 bases align to TRBD2. The trim removed 4 bases at V and 0 bases at J, leaving 9 bases unmatched. CDR3 length: 16 residues. Germline values: CDR1 DFQATT, CDR2 SNEGSKA (reference sequence). The CDR3 DNA sequence: TGCAGTGCTATTGAGCGGGGGCGCGGAAGCACAGATACGCAGTATTTT. This codes for CSAIERGRGSTDTQYF.

This chain joins TRBV20-1 and TRBJ2-1; D may be TRBD2 (5 bases). The germline CDR1 and CDR2 sequences are DFQATT and SNEGSKA (reference sequence). There are 15 residues in the CDR3. V was cut by 0 bases and J by 3 bases, with 12 bases left in between. The CDR3 DNA sequence: TGCAGTGCTAGAGAGTCGCGGGTTTACTACAATGAGCAGTTCTTC. As protein: CSARESRVYYNEQFF.

This sequence joins TRBV5-1 and TRBJ2-3, with D perhaps being TRBD1 or TRBD2 (5 bases each). In germline, CDR1 is SGHRS, CDR2 YFSETQ. With 5 bases removed from V and 4 bases from J, the gap between germline ends came to 11 bases. The CDR3 has 13 amino acids. CDR3 loop: CASRTGRADTQYF. The CDR3 DNA follows: TGCGCCAGCAGGACGGGACGGGCAGATACGCAGTATTTT.